These T cell receptor beta chains were read from a single sample in a study of multiple sclerosis patients with progressive multifocal leukoencephalopathy. The assay was immunoSEQ multiplex PCR, and TCRdb's table has in-frame clones only and misses some. There are over 20,000 clones in the sample; more than 85% occur only once, and around 2.4% lies in the top ten. The sample was PBMCs, taken from a patient treated with natalizumab. The origin of the receptors is a man aged 25-40 years with multiple sclerosis. CDR3s include the opening cysteine and the closing phenylalanine or tryptophan. D genes are given only for firm matches. Where a row states a size, it is once, few, many or the class of an expanded clone; other rows omit it.

V,size,D,J,CDR3,DNA
TRBV2,few,TRBD1,TRBJ1-2,CASSYTGATYGYTF,TGTGCCAGCAGTTACACAGGGGCCACGTACGGCTACACCTTC
TRBV7-7,NA,TRBD1,TRBJ2-1,CASSLGRGRYNEQFF,TGTGCTAGCAGCTTAGGCAGGGGGCGATACAATGAGCAGTTCTTC
TRBV6-1,few,TRBD1,TRBJ1-1,CASSEVPSTTGGAFF,TGTGCCAGCAGTGAAGTCCCTTCAACGACAGGGGGAGCTTTCTTT
TRBV18,NA,NA,TRBJ1-1,CASSPRDTEAFF,TGTGCCAGCTCACCGCGGGACACTGAAGCTTTCTTT
TRBV7-9,NA,TRBD1,TRBJ2-5,CASSPGTGRTGWRQETQYF,TGTGCCAGCAGCCCGGGGACAGGCCGGACAGGCTGGAGACAAGAGACCCAGTACTTC
TRBV19,NA,TRBD1,TRBJ1-2,CATRGGGTGGLITF,TGTGCCACCCGAGGAGGAGGCACAGGGGGCTTAATCACCTTC
TRBV14,NA,NA,TRBJ2-1,CASSQGGKVDEQFF,TGTGCCAGCAGCCAAGGGGGAAAGGTGGATGAGCAGTTCTTC
TRBV6-6,NA,TRBD1,TRBJ1-1,CASSYSRGRTEAFF,TGTGCCAGCAGTTACAGCAGGGGGCGGACTGAAGCTTTCTTT
TRBV4-2,few,NA,TRBJ2-3,CASSLHGRTRTDTQYF,TGTGCCAGCAGCCTCCACGGACGGACCCGCACAGATACGCAGTATTTT
TRBV7-9,NA,NA,TRBJ2-1,CASSLEGRGDNEQFF,TGTGCCAGCAGCTTAGAAGGGAGAGGTGACAATGAGCAGTTCTTC
TRBV7-9,NA,NA,TRBJ1-1,CASSLLTGNTEAFF,TGTGCCAGCAGCTTACTTACAGGGAACACTGAAGCTTTCTTT
TRBV19,once,NA,TRBJ1-1,CASSTAPGFGDTEAFF,TGTGCCAGTAGTACTGCCCCCGGTTTCGGGGACACTGAAGCTTTCTTT
TRBV19,NA,TRBD1,TRBJ2-5,CASSIVRGQGSYQETQYF,TGTGCCAGTAGTATAGTAAGGGGACAGGGGTCGTACCAAGAGACCCAGTACTTC
TRBV27,NA,TRBD1,TRBJ2-1,CASSLRGREQFF,TGTGCCAGCAGTCTTAGGGGGCGGGAGCAGTTCTTC
TRBV27,few,NA,TRBJ2-1,CASGGRYSYNEQFF,TGTGCCAGCGGCGGGCGGTACTCCTACAATGAGCAGTTCTTC
TRBV11-3,NA,TRBD2,TRBJ2-1,CASSLGSSGTDEQFF,TGTGCCAGCAGCTTAGGGTCTAGCGGGACGGATGAGCAGTTCTTC
TRBV6-5,NA,NA,TRBJ1-5,CASSHNSNQPQHF,TGTGCCAGCAGTCACAATAGCAATCAGCCCCAGCATTTT
TRBV9,NA,TRBD2,TRBJ2-2,CASSPPRGRSTGELFF,TGTGCCAGCAGCCCTCCTCGCGGGAGAAGCACCGGGGAGCTGTTTTTT
TRBV7-9,NA,NA,TRBJ2-1,CASKVANGIGQFF,TGTGCCAGCAAGGTTGCTAACGGGATTGGGCAGTTCTTC
TRBV4-2,NA,TRBD2,TRBJ2-3,CASSQDPSGRHTDTQYF,TGTGCCAGCAGCCAAGATCCTAGCGGGAGGCACACAGATACGCAGTATTTT
TRBV5-1,NA,NA,TRBJ2-2,CARWALRVNEFGTGELFF,TGCGCCAGGTGGGCGCTCAGGGTAAACGAATTTGGGACCGGGGAGCTGTTTTTT
TRBV10-2,NA,TRBD1,TRBJ1-4,CASTKLTGATNEKLFF,TGCGCCAGCACCAAACTAACAGGGGCAACTAATGAAAAACTGTTTTTT
TRBV5-4,NA,NA,TRBJ1-2,CASSPFGGNYGYTF,TGCGCCAGCAGCCCCTTCGGGGGGAACTATGGCTACACCTTC
TRBV6-5,NA,NA,TRBJ2-6,CASSFDSSGANVLTF,TGTGCCAGCAGTTTTGACAGCTCTGGGGCCAACGTCCTGACTTTC
TRBV23-1,NA,TRBD2,TRBJ2-5,CASGRPRENWETQYF,TGCGCCAGCGGACGCCCGCGGGAGAACTGGGAGACCCAGTACTTC
TRBV11-3,NA,NA,TRBJ2-7,CASSYGQRYEQYF,TGTGCCAGCAGCTATGGACAGCGTTACGAGCAGTACTTC
TRBV29-1,once,NA,TRBJ1-2,CSVDGDGYTF,TGCAGCGTTGACGGGGATGGCTACACCTTC
TRBV29-1,NA,TRBD1,TRBJ2-1,CSVGDRSGEQFF,TGCAGCGTTGGGGACAGGTCGGGTGAGCAGTTCTTC
TRBV7-9,NA,TRBD1,TRBJ2-7,CASSPSLDRVEQYF,TGTGCCAGCAGCCCGAGCCTCGACAGGGTCGAGCAGTACTTC
TRBV27,NA,TRBD1,TRBJ1-2,CASSIDRDYGYTF,TGTGCCAGCAGTATCGACAGGGATTATGGCTACACCTTC
TRBV7-2,NA,NA,TRBJ1-1,CASSLGAGRAFF,TGTGCCAGCAGCTTGGGGGCAGGGCGGGCTTTCTTT
TRBV11-2,NA,NA,TRBJ2-6,CASSLWVAVSGANVLTF,TGTGCCAGCAGCTTATGGGTAGCGGTCTCTGGGGCCAACGTCCTGACTTTC
TRBV4-3,NA,TRBD1,TRBJ2-7,CASSQGGTGVREQYF,TGCGCCAGCAGCCAAGGAGGTACAGGGGTGAGGGAGCAGTACTTC
TRBV29-1,once,NA,TRBJ2-2,CSVVGTNTGELFF,TGCAGCGTTGTAGGGACCAACACCGGGGAGCTGTTTTTT
TRBV9,NA,TRBD2,TRBJ2-3,CASSGSGRDTDTQYF,TGTGCCAGCAGCGGAAGCGGGAGAGACACAGATACGCAGTATTTT
TRBV4-1,NA,NA,TRBJ2-2,CASSPDKNTGELFF,TGCGCCAGCAGCCCAGACAAGAACACCGGGGAGCTGTTTTTT
TRBV5-6,once,TRBD1,TRBJ1-5,CASSFGTDSPQHF,TGTGCCAGCAGCTTTGGGACAGATAGTCCCCAGCATTTT
TRBV6-5,NA,NA,TRBJ2-5,CASSSSDGSQETQYF,TGTGCCAGCAGCTCCTCTGACGGGTCCCAAGAGACCCAGTACTTC
TRBV21-1,NA,NA,TRBJ2-2,CASSPKSERDPGEPFF,TGTGCCAGCAGCCCTAAAAGCGAGCGGGATCCCGGGGAGCCGTTTTTT
TRBV10-3,NA,NA,TRBJ1-1,CAIADSGPEAFF,TGTGCCATCGCAGACTCGGGACCTGAAGCTTTCTTT
TRBV5-6,few,TRBD2,TRBJ2-5,CASSLPPAGGRETQYF,TGTGCCAGCAGCCTTCCTCCGGCGGGGGGGCGGGAGACCCAGTACTTC
TRBV4-3,NA,NA,TRBJ2-1,CASSQDPIIPSGNNEQFF,TGCGCCAGCAGCCAAGATCCCATAATCCCCTCGGGAAACAATGAGCAGTTCTTC
TRBV15,NA,NA,TRBJ1-1,CATSRDPKQNTEAFF,TGTGCCACCAGCAGAGATCCCAAACAGAACACTGAAGCTTTCTTT
TRBV7-6,NA,NA,TRBJ2-2,CASSLARDGELFF,TGTGCCAGCAGCTTAGCCCGAGACGGGGAGCTGTTTTTT
TRBV7-2,NA,TRBD1,TRBJ2-7,CASSLVSLDRVPYEQYF,TGTGCCAGCAGCTTAGTCAGTCTGGACAGGGTCCCGTACGAGCAGTACTTC
TRBV11-2,NA,NA,TRBJ2-6,CASSSGWGGANVLTF,TGTGCCAGCAGCTCCGGTTGGGGTGGGGCCAACGTCCTGACTTTC
TRBV4-2,NA,NA,TRBJ1-1,CASSQGWDLYTEAFF,TGTGCCAGCAGCCAAGGCTGGGATCTCTACACTGAAGCTTTCTTT
TRBV10-2,NA,NA,TRBJ2-5,CASSVGGAGLQETQYF,TGCGCCAGCAGTGTGGGGGGAGCGGGTCTTCAAGAGACCCAGTACTTC
TRBV6-5,NA,NA,TRBJ1-2,CASSYGQIYGYTF,TGTGCCAGCAGTTATGGTCAGATCTATGGCTACACCTTC
TRBV7-9,NA,NA,TRBJ1-4,CASSYGGRTNEKLFF,TGTGCCAGCAGCTACGGGGGTCGCACTAATGAAAAACTGTTTTTT
TRBV10-1,NA,TRBD2,TRBJ2-3,CASSDRAASGRRDTQYF,TGCGCCAGCAGTGACCGGGCGGCTAGCGGGAGAAGGGATACGCAGTATTTT
TRBV29-1,NA,TRBD1,TRBJ2-7,CSADRATYEQYF,TGCAGCGCCGACAGGGCTACCTACGAGCAGTACTTC
TRBV5-8,NA,NA,TRBJ1-5,CASSYPTQPQHF,TGTGCCAGCAGCTACCCGACTCAGCCCCAGCATTTT
TRBV4-3,NA,TRBD2,TRBJ2-1,CASSPLPGAGAYNEQFF,TGCGCCAGCAGCCCCCTTCCGGGAGCGGGAGCGTACAATGAGCAGTTCTTC
TRBV19,NA,NA,TRBJ1-1,CASSILGDGPNTEAFF,TGTGCCAGTAGTATTTTGGGGGACGGTCCGAACACTGAAGCTTTCTTT
TRBV7-7,NA,NA,TRBJ2-3,CASSLGTATTDTQYF,TGTGCCAGCAGCTTAGGTACCGCTACCACAGATACGCAGTATTTT